These 26 T cell receptor beta chains were sequenced from one sample in a study of blood T cell repertoires in COVID-19. Measured with immunoSEQ multiplex PCR; TCRdb has only the in-frame clones, and not every one. The profile shows about 240,000 clones, roughly 80% of them singletons. Sequencing was carried out using peripheral blood. The source is an elderly woman with COVID-19, enrolled during active disease.

The genes are TRBV7-2 and TRBJ2-1; 10 positions match TRBD2. Losses at the gene ends were 5 bases for V and 8 bases for J; bases not matched to a gene: 12. CDR1 is SGHTA and CDR2 is FQGNSA in the germline V gene. The CDR3 covers 16 residues. The CDR3 is CASSPGVAGGWYEQFF. DNA of the CDR3: TGTGCCAGCAGCCCCGGGGTAGCGGGAGGTTGGTATGAGCAGTTCTTC.

CDR3 sequence: CASSTDINQPQHF. Here the CDR3 DNA reads TGTGCCAGCAGCACGGACATTAATCAGCCCCAGCATTTT. The chain joins TRBV7-8 to TRBJ1-5; the D gene is possibly TRBD1 (5 bases). Trimming removed 5 bases at V and 4 bases at J, with 9 bases between. This CDR3 spans 13 amino acids. CDR1 and CDR2 from the germline V gene are SGHVS and FQNEAQ.

This clone was observed a few times. This chain uses TRBV28 with TRBJ1-5, with D possibly TRBD1 on 5 matching bases. V was trimmed by 8 bases and J by 7 bases, leaving 18 bases between them. Per the germline V gene, CDR1 is MDHEN and CDR2 is SYDVKM. The CDR3 has 14 amino acids. This chain's CDR3 is CASSLMGRGQPQHF. In DNA, the CDR3 is TGTGCCAGCTCACTGATGGGGCGCGGACAGCCCCAGCATTTT. The whole variable domain, filled in from reference TRBV28 and TRBJ1-5, reads DVKVTQSSRYLVKRTGEKVFLECVQDMDHENMFWYRQDPGLGLRLIYFSYDVKMKEKGDIPEGYSVSREKKERFSLILESASTNQTSMYLCASSLMGRGQPQHFGDGTRLSIL.

The V call is TRBV6-5, the J call TRBJ1-2; no definite D call. The CDR3 has 15 residues. V dropped 4 bases and J dropped 1 base, with 13 bases sitting between them. CDR1 is MNHEY and CDR2 is SVGAGI in the germline V gene. CDR3 region: CASSFGYRLNYGYTF. CDR3 nucleotides: TGTGCCAGCAGTTTCGGTTACCGACTTAACTATGGCTACACCTTC.

The chain recombines TRBV2 with TRBJ1-5; TRBD1 aligns across 8 bases. V lost 5 bases and J lost 2; bases outside the gene matches: 5. The CDR3 has 15 residues. Germline lookup yields CDR1 SNHLY and CDR2 FYNNEI. In DNA form, the CDR3 reads TGTGCCAGCAGTCGGACAGGGTTGGGCAATCAGCCCCAGCATTTT. Translating it yields CASSRTGLGNQPQHF.

V gene TRBV27 combines with J gene TRBJ1-2; 9 bases are a match to TRBD1. V shed 3 bases and J 4 bases; nucleotides not matched to a gene: 9. The CDR3 sequence is 16 residues long. Germline V CDR1 and CDR2: MNHEY, SMNVEV (reference sequence). CDR3 loop: CASSFHRGRVFYGYTF. The CDR3 bases are TGTGCCAGCAGTTTTCACAGGGGGCGCGTATTCTATGGCTACACCTTC.

The chain couples TRBV3-1 (or the pseudogene TRBV3-2) to TRBJ2-1; the match to TRBD2 covers 13 bases. The CDR3 contains 15 residues. Germline V CDR1 and CDR2: LGHDT, YNNKEL (reference sequence). The V and J ends lost 5 bases and 8 bases, in that order; junction bases with no gene match: 6. CDR3 bases: TGTGCCAGCAGCGGGGGGACTAGCGGGATCGATGAGCAGTTCTTC. Amino acid sequence: CASSGGTSGIDEQFF.

The chain is built from TRBV18 and TRBJ2-1, with 8 bases identical to TRBD2. Germline loops: CDR1 KGHSH, CDR2 LQKENI. J lost 6 bases, V lost 2 bases, and 12 bases had no gene match. CDR3 length equals 17 residues. CDR3 DNA: TGTGCCAGCTCACCAATCAGCGGACTAGCCCTCCGCAATGAGCAGTTCTTC. The encoded protein is CASSPISGLALRNEQFF.

The chain uses TRBV6-2 or TRBV6-3 and TRBJ2-1; TRBD2 aligns across 14 bases. V shed 5 bases and J 7 bases; nucleotides not matched to a gene: 4. The CDR3 covers 15 residues. CDR1 is MNHEY and CDR2 is SVGEGT in the germline V gene. This CDR3 is CASSTGTSGGNEQFF. In DNA, the CDR3 is TGTGCCAGCAGTACCGGGACTAGCGGGGGAAATGAGCAGTTCTTC.

This chain joins TRBV11-3 and TRBJ2-5; 7 nucleotides match TRBD2. The CDR3 is 15 amino acids. J lost 5 bases, V lost 5 bases, and 11 bases had no gene match. CDR1 SGHNT and CDR2 YENEEA come from the germline V gene. This CDR3 reads CASSRDAGEWETQYF. The CDR3 nucleotides are TGTGCCAGCAGCCGCGATGCGGGAGAATGGGAGACCCAGTACTTC.

The chain recombines TRBV30 with TRBJ2-5; perhaps TRBD1 as D (6 bases). Trimming pared 0 bases from V and 5 bases from J, leaving 7 bases between. Germline CDR1 is GTSNPN and CDR2 is SVGIG (reference sequence). The CDR3 covers 12 residues. The CDR3 nucleotides read TGTGCCTGGAGTGTAGGGGGTGAGACCCAGTACTTC. Protein: CAWSVGGETQYF.

V usage is TRBV6-6 and J usage is TRBJ2-7; 9 nucleotides align to TRBD2. The J segment lost 0 bases and the V segment lost 0 bases, leaving 3 bases of the junction unmatched. This CDR3 is 16 amino acids long. The germline gives CDR1 MNHNY, CDR2 SVGAGI (reference sequence). In DNA form, the CDR3 reads TGTGCCAGCAGTTACTCGACTAGCGGTAGCTCCTACGAGCAGTACTTC. Encoded protein: CASSYSTSGSSYEQYF.

The chain uses TRBV7-9 and TRBJ1-6; 9 bases are shared with TRBD1. Germline CDR1 and CDR2: SEHNR and FQNEAQ (reference sequence). V shed 3 bases, J shed 9 bases, and the junction held 0 bases outside the gene matches. CDR3 length: 13 amino acids. DNA for the CDR3: TGTGCCAGCAGCTTGGACAGGGGTTCACCCCTCCACTTT. Protein sequence: CASSLDRGSPLHF.

This clone was observed a few times. The chain joins TRBV4-2 to TRBJ1-1; TRBD1 aligns across 9 bases. V shed 2 bases and J 5 bases; nucleotides not matched to a gene: 9. Germline V gives CDR1 LGHNA, CDR2 YNFKEQ. The CDR3 runs to 16 residues. CDR3 bases: TGTGCCAGCAGCCAATCCCAAACGACAGGGGGGACTGAAGCTTTCTTT. This gives the protein CASSQSQTTGGTEAFF.

A few counts support this clone. CDR3 loop: CASSWGGTGNTIYF. The CDR3 nucleotides read TGTGCCAGCAGCTGGGGAGGTACTGGAAACACCATATATTTT. V gene TRBV16 combines with J gene TRBJ1-3; D gene ambiguous. V lost 5 bases and J 2 bases, leaving 10 bases between the germline ends. From germline, CDR1 is KGHSY and CDR2 FQNENV. CDR3 length: 14 residues.

The chain joins TRBV6-2 or TRBV6-3 to TRBJ1-5, with TRBD1 matching 7 bases. Trimming cost V 4 bases and J 9 bases; bases outside gene matches: 3. CDR3 size: 12 residues. Germline V gene data show CDR1 as MNHEY and CDR2 as SVGEGT. The CDR3: CASSLGGTPQHF. As DNA, the CDR3 is TGTGCCAGCAGTTTAGGGGGCACGCCCCAGCATTTT.

The chain uses TRBV2 and TRBJ1-5, with D hard to call. Trimming shortened V by 1 base and J by 2 bases, and 9 bases separated the two germline ends. The germline gives CDR1 SNHLY, CDR2 FYNNEI. The CDR3 covers 15 residues. The CDR3 protein is CASSEVSQGNQPQHF. The CDR3 DNA reads as TGTGCCAGCAGTGAAGTAAGCCAGGGCAATCAGCCCCAGCATTTT.

The chain links TRBV7-3 to TRBJ2-1, with 7 bases that match TRBD2. This CDR3 comprises 15 residues. The ends lost 5 bases at V and 8 bases at J; junction bases unmatched: 12. The germline CDR1 and CDR2 sequences are SGHTA and FQGTGA. The CDR3 is CASSPAGVGKDEQFF. The CDR3 region has the DNA TGTGCCAGCAGCCCCGCGGGAGTCGGTAAGGATGAGCAGTTCTTC.

The chain uses TRBV5-4 and TRBJ2-1, with D possibly being TRBD2 (7 bases). V lost 4 bases and J 9 bases, leaving 23 bases between the germline ends. The CDR3 sequence is 16 residues long. Germline CDR1 SGHNT, CDR2 YYREEE (reference sequence). The CDR3 nucleotides are TGTGCCAGCAGCGAGCCTATGGGGGGGGGCTGGTTTGAGCAGTTCTTC. Residues: CASSEPMGGGWFEQFF.

A note on this clone: This sample also contains other DNA sequences that code for the same CDR3. The chain recombines TRBV9 with TRBJ1-6, with unresolved D. The V gene lost 0 bases and the J gene lost 6 bases, with 4 bases spanning the gap. Germline CDR1 is SGDLS and CDR2 is YYNGEE. CDR3 size: 13 residues. The CDR3 bases are TGTGCCAGCAGCGTAGAGAGTAATTCACCCCTCCACTTT. Amino acids: CASSVESNSPLHF. Supplemented by reference TRBV9 and TRBJ1-6, the full variable domain reads DSGVTQTPKHLITATGQRVTLRCSPRSGDLSVYWYQQSLDQGLQFLIQYYNGEERAKGNILERFSAQQFPDLHSELNLSSLELGDSALYFCASSVESNSPLHFGNGTRLTVT.

This clone was seen a few times. The V call is TRBV15, the J call TRBJ1-1; no definite D call. The CDR3 totals 15 residues. Germline V gene sequence: CDR1 LNHNV, CDR2 YYDKDF (reference sequence). V gave up 1 base and J gave up 2 bases, with 11 bases separating them. The CDR3 is CATSRGGYGNTEAFF. The CDR3 nucleotides are TGTGCCACCAGCAGAGGCGGCTATGGAAACACTGAAGCTTTCTTT.

The chain links TRBV9 to TRBJ2-3, with 7 bases fitting TRBD2. Per the germline V gene, CDR1 is SGDLS and CDR2 is YYNGEE. The CDR3 contains 17 residues. V lost 1 base and J lost 3; bases outside the gene matches: 11. CDR3: CASSVSPGGLLTDTQYF. CDR3 DNA: TGTGCCAGCAGCGTAAGCCCGGGGGGACTCTTAACAGATACGCAGTATTTT.

This chain connects TRBV29-1 to TRBJ1-1, with a tentative D call TRBD1 (6 bases). Trimming stripped 6 bases from V and 6 bases from J, with 14 bases between. The CDR3 consists of 12 residues. Germline CDR1 SQVTM, CDR2 ANQGSEA. CDR3 amino acids: CSVVRGSSEAFF. CDR3 DNA: TGCAGCGTCGTCAGGGGTTCTTCTGAAGCTTTCTTT.

The chain links TRBV6-5 to TRBJ1-5; D is undetermined. The CDR3 runs to 13 residues. V lost 6 bases, J lost 5 bases, and 11 bases lay in between. Germline assignment: CDR1 MNHEY and CDR2 SVGAGI. CDR3: CASRFQKDQPQHF. CDR3 DNA sequence: TGTGCCAGCAGATTTCAGAAAGATCAGCCCCAGCATTTT.

The V and J genes are TRBV6-1 and TRBJ2-1; D perhaps matches TRBD1 (7 bases). The CDR3 sequence is 15 residues long. V was trimmed by 2 bases and J by 3 bases, leaving 11 bases between them. Germline CDR1 and CDR2: MNHNS and SASEGT. In DNA, the CDR3 is TGTGCCAGCAGTGAACAGGGGGGCTACTACAATGAGCAGTTCTTC. It codes for CASSEQGGYYNEQFF.

This clone was seen a single time. The V gene is TRBV5-1, the J gene TRBJ1-1; no firm D call. The V end lost 0 bases, the J end lost 1 base, and 10 bases lay between the germline ends. The germline CDR1 and CDR2 sequences are SGHRS and YFSETQ. CDR3 length: 15 amino acids. The CDR3 loop reads CASSLGPSRNTEAFF. The CDR3 DNA reads as TGCGCCAGCAGCTTGGGGCCGTCCCGGAACACTGAAGCTTTCTTT.